This T cell receptor beta chain is drawn from a study of blood T cells in healthy people across ages. Concerning this clonotype: Its antigen is not known.

V dropped 4 bases and J dropped 2 bases, with 13 bases sitting between them. Germline CDR1 and CDR2: SGHKS and YYEKEE (reference sequence). The CDR3 is 14 residues long. Notes on the study in general: No one knew whether donors had CMV, which possibly confounded expanded clonotype changes.

Alongside a J-beta primer mix, a sample-barcoded 5' primer served in a second PCR lasting about 7 to 12 cycles. From the 5' RACE reads, TCRdb called clonotypes with MiXCR, one entry per CDR3 protein. The sample includes some 1.5 million distinct CDR3 sequences, about 30% seen only once; the top ten take 7% to 9%. The receptor was isolated from a woman aged 25 to 39 in good health. The sample comprised blood. The rearrangement links TRBV5-5 to TRBJ2-7; D possibly corresponds to TRBD1 (5 bases). CDR3 nucleotide sequence: TGTGCCAGCAGCATCCCGGGCAGGGCCTACGAGCAGTACTTC. It encodes CASSIPGRAYEQYF.